These 28 T cell receptor beta chains were sequenced from one sample in a study of blood T cell repertoires in COVID-19. Assay used: immunoSEQ multiplex PCR; TCRdb lists only in-frame clones, some missing. The sample records more than 50,000 clones, about 82% being singletons. Sequencing input: peripheral blood. The receptors were sampled from a human donor in a cohort sampled during active COVID-19.

V and J are TRBV18 and TRBJ2-5; 7 bases agree with TRBD2. Germline CDR1 is KGHSH and CDR2 is LQKENI. The CDR3 contains 15 residues. Germline trimming cut 2 bases from V and 1 base from J; bases unmatched to any gene: 4. The CDR3 coding sequence is TGTGCCAGCTCACCAGGTCTAGCGGTCCAAGAGACCCAGTACTTC. Translating gives CASSPGLAVQETQYF.

This chain links TRBV7-9 with TRBJ1-1; TRBD1 aligns across 8 bases. Per germline, CDR1 SEHNR and CDR2 FQNEAQ (reference sequence). This CDR3 has 11 amino acids. V trimming: 5 bases; J trimming: 11 bases; junction bases outside the gene matches: 4. Written as DNA, the CDR3 is TGTGCCAGCAGCCTCAGGGGGCCGGCTTTCTTT. Protein product: CASSLRGPAFF.

This clone has just one count. The genes are TRBV6-1 and TRBJ1-5; D is ambiguous. Germline V gene lookup returns CDR1 MNHNS and CDR2 SASEGT. CDR3 length: 13 residues. V was pared by 3 bases and J by 5 bases, with 8 bases between. This chain's CDR3 is CASSDTDHQPQHF. CDR3 nucleotides: TGTGCCAGCAGTGACACAGACCATCAGCCCCAGCATTTT.

The chain has TRBV18 and TRBJ2-7, with 8 bases fitting TRBD1. The CDR3 consists of 14 residues. Germline V gives CDR1 KGHSH, CDR2 LQKENI. V shed 5 bases and J 3 bases; nucleotides not matched to a gene: 6. CDR3 in DNA: TGTGCCAGCTCAACGGGCACAGGGGGCTACGAGCAGTACTTC. Translated: CASSTGTGGYEQYF.

V gene TRBV9 combines with J gene TRBJ2-1; 8 nucleotides align to TRBD2. The germline CDR1 and CDR2 sequences are SGDLS and YYNGEE. With 4 bases clipped from V and 9 bases from J, the junction kept 15 bases outside the gene matches. The CDR3 is 16 residues long. The CDR3 sequence: CASSSPGVAGRGEQFF. The CDR3, as DNA: TGTGCCAGCAGCTCCCCCGGGGTAGCGGGAAGAGGTGAGCAGTTCTTC.

This chain joins TRBV4-3 and TRBJ2-4; 8 bases match TRBD1. CDR3 length: 17 amino acids. V dropped 2 bases and J dropped 1; count of bases not matched to a gene: 7. Germline V gene sequence: CDR1 LGHNA, CDR2 YSLEER. CDR3 DNA: TGCGCCAGCAGCCAAAGAGGACAGGGACGGGCCAAAAACATTCAGTACTTC. It specifies CASSQRGQGRAKNIQYF.

The chain uses TRBV7-2 and TRBJ1-3; 8 nucleotides agree with TRBD1. CDR1 and CDR2 (germline): SGHTA, FQGNSA. The length of the CDR3 is 13 residues. V shed 8 bases, J shed 4 bases, and the junction held 4 bases outside the gene matches. The CDR3 reads CASGRGRGNTIYF. The CDR3 DNA follows: TGTGCCAGCGGCAGGGGGCGCGGAAACACCATATATTTT.

V gene TRBV27 combines with J gene TRBJ2-7, with 8 nucleotides matching TRBD1. This CDR3 spans 15 amino acids. Germline V gene sequence: CDR1 MNHEY, CDR2 SMNVEV (reference sequence). J was trimmed by 3 bases and V by 6 bases; bases with no gene match: 10. In DNA, the CDR3 is TGTGCCAGCAGCCCCGACAGGGGCTTTTACTACGAGCAGTACTTC. This sequence encodes CASSPDRGFYYEQYF.

There are a few counts of this clone. The chain carries TRBV7-2 and TRBJ1-2; D not certain. CDR3 length: 15 residues. Per the germline V gene, CDR1 is SGHTA and CDR2 is FQGNSA. Between the trimmed V and J ends, which lost 1 base and 3 bases, there was a span of 12 bases. CDR3: CASSLGFGGDYGYTF. CDR3 nucleotides: TGTGCCAGCAGCTTAGGGTTTGGAGGAGACTATGGCTACACCTTC.

The chain employs TRBV24-1 and TRBJ2-1; no firm D call. The V end lost 3 bases, the J end lost 0 bases, and 11 bases lay between the germline ends. The CDR3 is 16 residues long. The germline gives CDR1 KGHDR, CDR2 SFDVKD. DNA of the CDR3: TGTGCCACCAGTGATAGCTCGAGGAGCTCCTACAATGAGCAGTTCTTC. It is translated as CATSDSSRSSYNEQFF.

This clone was observed a handful of times. V and J are TRBV3-1 (or the pseudogene TRBV3-2) and TRBJ1-5, with TRBD1 matching 8 bases. V lost 0 bases, J lost 3 bases, and 4 bases stayed unmatched. CDR3 length: 16 amino acids. CDR1 is LGHDT, CDR2 YNNKEL, per germline (reference sequence). CDR3 in amino acids: CASSQDRTGYNQPQHF. The CDR3 DNA reads as TGTGCCAGCAGCCAAGATAGGACAGGGTACAATCAGCCCCAGCATTTT.

This chain connects TRBV10-3 to TRBJ2-5, with D perhaps TRBD2 (6 bases). Germline values: CDR1 ENHRY, CDR2 SYGVKD. V lost 6 bases and J lost 4, with 33 bases in between. The CDR3 consists of 20 residues. CDR3: CAISPRPGVGGGRDSETQYF. For the CDR3, the DNA is TGTGCCATCAGCCCACGTCCGGGCGTGGGTGGAGGTAGGGACTCAGAGACCCAGTACTTC.

The chain recombines TRBV24-1 with TRBJ1-5; 7 bases are shared with TRBD1. J was trimmed by 1 base and V by 3 bases; bases with no gene match: 8. Germline V gene data show CDR1 as KGHDR and CDR2 as SFDVKD. This CDR3 is built from 17 residues. The CDR3: CATSDLRTGSSNQPQHF. Here the CDR3 DNA reads TGTGCCACCAGTGATCTTAGGACAGGATCAAGCAATCAGCCCCAGCATTTT.

The rearrangement joins TRBV6-4 to TRBJ2-1; the D is unclear. The length of the CDR3 is 14 residues. Germline V gene data show CDR1 as MRHNA and CDR2 as SNTAGT. Trimming took off 3 bases at V and 2 bases at J, with 8 bases between the two ends. The CDR3 is CASSESTPYNEQFF. Here the CDR3 DNA reads TGTGCCAGCAGTGAATCTACGCCCTACAATGAGCAGTTCTTC.

The rearrangement links TRBV5-4 to TRBJ2-7; perhaps TRBD2 as D (7 bases). V gave up 2 bases and J gave up 3 bases, with 15 bases separating them. The CDR3 runs 15 residues. Germline V gene data show CDR1 as SGHNT and CDR2 as YYREEE (reference sequence). The CDR3 loop is CASSFGAGAVYEQYF. In DNA form, the CDR3 reads TGTGCCAGCAGCTTCGGCGCGGGGGCGGTCTACGAGCAGTACTTC. The entire variable domain, with the rest obtained from reference TRBV5-4 and TRBJ2-7, is as follows: ETGVTQSPTHLIKTRGQQVTLRCSSQSGHNTVSWYQQALGQGPQFIFQYYREEENGRGNFPPRFSGLQFPNYSSELNVNALELDDSALYLCASSFGAGAVYEQYFGPGTRLTVT.

The chain carries TRBV18 and TRBJ1-1, with D uncertain. V lost 3 bases and J lost 1, with 6 bases in between. The germline CDR1 and CDR2 sequences are KGHSH and LQKENI. The CDR3 is 13 residues long. The CDR3 spells CASSPSKNTEAFF. The CDR3 coding sequence is TGTGCCAGCTCACCGAGTAAGAACACTGAAGCTTTCTTT.

The chain uses TRBV4-2 and TRBJ2-7; maybe TRBD1 (5 bases). Germline V CDR1 and CDR2: LGHNA, YNFKEQ. The CDR3 runs 16 residues. Trimming left V 0 bases short and J 2 bases short, with 14 bases between. CDR3 in DNA: TGTGCCAGCAGCCAAGATGAGCAGGGATCCCCCTACGAGCAGTACTTC. Translation gives CASSQDEQGSPYEQYF.

The chain uses TRBV3-1 (or the pseudogene TRBV3-2) and TRBJ1-4, with D unresolved. V was cut by 5 bases and J by 0 bases, with 13 bases left in between. Germline loops: CDR1 LGHDT, CDR2 YNNKEL (reference sequence). The CDR3 length is 16 residues. The CDR3 nucleotides are TGTGCCAGCAGCTTTTCAAACAGTGCAACTAATGAAAAACTGTTTTTT. Amino acid sequence: CASSFSNSATNEKLFF.

In DNA, the CDR3 is TGTGCCAGCAGGCCGGGACAGTTAGCCAAAAACATTCAGTACTTC. Amino acid sequence: CASRPGQLAKNIQYF. The rearrangement links TRBV3-1 (or the pseudogene TRBV3-2) to TRBJ2-4; 7 bases agree with TRBD1. Germline CDR1 reads LGHDT; CDR2 reads YNNKEL (reference sequence). The CDR3 contains 15 residues. J gave up 0 bases and V 6 bases, and 5 bases lay outside the gene matches.

Only one count was recorded for this clone. The chain has TRBV6-4 and TRBJ2-3; D remains ambiguous. Germline V CDR1 and CDR2: MRHNA, SNTAGT. This CDR3 has 13 residues. The ends were cut back, 7 bases at V and 4 bases at J, with 12 bases in the middle. The CDR3 here is CASTRCQADTQYF. CDR3 nucleotides: TGTGCCAGCACCCGTTGCCAGGCAGATACGCAGTATTTT.

The chain employs TRBV18 and TRBJ1-5; D is ambiguous. Deletions cut 2 bases from V and 2 bases from J, with 10 bases between. CDR3 length: 15 amino acids. CDR1 and CDR2 from the germline V gene are KGHSH and LQKENI. CDR3 coding DNA: TGTGCCAGCTCACCAACAGACAACCGCAATCAGCCCCAGCATTTT. It yields the protein CASSPTDNRNQPQHF.

The chain is built from TRBV9 and TRBJ2-2; 8 positions match TRBD2. There are 17 residues in the CDR3. V trimming: 2 bases; J trimming: 0 bases; junction bases outside the gene matches: 6. The germline V gene encodes CDR1 SGDLS and CDR2 YYNGEE. The CDR3: CASSVGGSGTNTGELFF. CDR3 DNA sequence: TGTGCCAGCAGCGTCGGGGGTAGCGGGACGAACACCGGGGAGCTGTTTTTT.

J is TRBJ2-5 and V is TRBV28, with D unclear. This CDR3 is built from 12 residues. Deletions cut 6 bases from V and 4 bases from J, with 9 bases between. CDR1 and CDR2 from the germline V gene are MDHEN and SYDVKM. The CDR3 sequence: CASSTTGETQYF. The CDR3 bases are TGTGCCAGCAGCACGACGGGAGAGACCCAGTACTTC.

The rearrangement links TRBV7-6 to TRBJ2-4, with a tentative D call TRBD2 (7 bases). Trimming pared 6 bases from V and 3 bases from J, leaving 27 bases between. The CDR3 contains 19 residues. Per germline, CDR1 SGHVS and CDR2 FNYEAQ. The CDR3 loop is CASRYDPNRRGPDKNIQYF. The CDR3 DNA reads TGTGCCAGCAGATACGACCCAAATCGGCGGGGGCCGGACAAAAACATTCAGTACTTC.

V and J are TRBV10-3 and TRBJ2-2; 8 bases are shared with TRBD2. The CDR3 sequence is 15 residues long. From germline, CDR1 is ENHRY and CDR2 SYGVKD. J gave up 0 bases and V 10 bases, and 7 bases lay outside the gene matches. This CDR3 reads CATLLADPNTGELFF. DNA for the CDR3: TGTGCCACCCTACTAGCGGACCCGAACACCGGGGAGCTGTTTTTT.

As regards this clone: A much larger clone sits a single nucleotide away, making a read error possible. The rearrangement links TRBV2 to TRBJ1-2, with TRBD1 identical over 8 bases. Germline V gene sequence: CDR1 SNHLY, CDR2 FYNNEI. Trimming removed 3 bases from V and 4 bases from J; junction bases left unmatched: 4. The CDR3 contains 14 residues. The CDR3 nucleotides are TGTGCCAGCAGTGACAGGGGGCAGGGCTATGGCTACACCTTC. This codes for CASSDRGQGYGYTF.

The CDR3 here is CASSQDRGENQPQHF. DNA for the CDR3: TGTGCCAGCAGCCAGGACCGGGGAGAAAACCAGCCCCAGCATTTT. This chain links TRBV28 with TRBJ1-5, with unresolved D. Germline loops: CDR1 MDHEN, CDR2 SYDVKM. The ends were cut back, 6 bases at V and 7 bases at J, with 19 bases in the middle. The CDR3 runs 15 residues.

J is TRBJ1-5 and V is TRBV4-3; D is unresolved. V gave up 0 bases and J gave up 4 bases, with 13 bases separating them. CDR3 length equals 16 residues. Germline V lookup: CDR1 LGHNA, CDR2 YSLEER. CDR3 amino acids: CASSQDWKRVNQPQHF. The CDR3 nucleotides are TGCGCCAGCAGCCAAGATTGGAAGAGGGTTAATCAGCCCCAGCATTTT.